This T cell receptor (beta chain) came from a study of monozygotic twins with inflammatory bowel disease. Notes on the study in general: Patient repertoire variability may have increased through differing immunosuppressive treatments. With others, IBD patients shared fewer clonotypes than healthy twins did, especially with disease activity.

As regards this clonotype: The antigen remains unidentified.

Eight cDNA synthesis reactions were run for every sample. Following a re-call of the 5' RACE reads, TCRdb has one entry per CDR3 protein and lacks DNA. This table lists around 140,000 distinct CDR3 sequences. This CDR3 spans 13 amino acids. Per germline, CDR1 SQVTM and CDR2 ANQGSEA. The TCR comes from a human donor with ulcerative colitis or Crohn's disease, or a healthy co-twin of an affected twin (not recorded which). This sequence joins TRBV29-1 and TRBJ1-1. The specimen sequenced was blood. This CDR3 is CSVEDQGVTEAFF.